The entry below gives a single T cell receptor (beta chain) sequence along with its context. Its antigen is as yet unknown. Germline CDR1 is SQVTM and CDR2 is ANQGSEA. Trimming shortened V by 4 bases and J by 8 bases, and 8 bases separated the two germline ends. The CDR3 covers 10 residues. The data derive from a study of post-analysis software for immune sequencing data. Study as a whole: Courses of disease covered relapsing-remitting, secondary progressive and progressive-relapsing multiple sclerosis.

The study's findings and limits: In patients, about 5 TRBV segments were more frequent than in controls, with TRBV5-6, TRBV5-1 and TRBV20-1 among them. Controls' normalized Chao1 diversity significantly exceeded that of multiple sclerosis patients. By F measure, samples from a shared preparation batch strongly co-clustered.

Presence of unique molecular identifiers characterized the TCR beta cDNA libraries. TCRdb re-derived calls from the PCR reads in MiXCR, one entry per CDR3 protein. This sample has roughly 870,000 distinct CDR3 sequences; under 70% occur once, and the top ten carry approximately 4.4%. Sequences were obtained from blood. This receptor was obtained from a girl between 10 and 17 years old with multiple sclerosis. The chain is built from TRBV29-1 and TRBJ1-1; possible D gene TRBD1, 6 bases. The chain's CDR3 is CSVGTAEAFF. In DNA form, the CDR3 reads TGCAGCGTTGGGACAGCCGAAGCTTTCTTT.